This record looks at one T cell receptor (beta chain) sequence and its context. Its specificity is not known. The study ran its PCR with 60 Vbeta and 13 Jbeta primers. Only in-frame clones appear in the TCRdb table, and some are missing; sequencing was by immunoSEQ multiplex PCR. Among more than 80,000 clones listed, around 68% were seen once. CDR1 SGHNT and CDR2 YYREEE come from the germline V gene (reference sequence). This CDR3 spans 17 amino acids. V lost 0 bases, J lost 1 base, and 15 bases lay in between. The data derive from a study of cytomegalovirus exposure and HLA in healthy donors. General study findings and limits: Using a false discovery rate of 0.05, a later analysis showed that 15,000 to 20,000 TCR beta sequences were associated with HLA alleles. A few of the chains that were CMV-associated were confirmed in vitro to be specific for CMV antigens. Later analysis showed most CMV-associated TCR beta chains appearing HLA-restricted. CMV serostatus was the only recorded immune exposure for donors.

The sequenced sample consisted of PBMCs. The chain joins TRBV5-4 to TRBJ2-3, with a tentative D call TRBD2 (6 bases). The receptor was isolated from a woman between 40 and 55 years old in good health and CMV-seropositive. The CDR3 region has the DNA TGTGCCAGCAGCTTGGTTCTGGTAGCGGCCGGCACAGATACGCAGTATTTT. Protein sequence: CASSLVLVAAGTDTQYF. Variable domain in full (rest from reference TRBV5-4 and TRBJ2-3): ETGVTQSPTHLIKTRGQQVTLRCSSQSGHNTVSWYQQALGQGPQFIFQYYREEENGRGNFPPRFSGLQFPNYSSELNVNALELDDSALYLCASSLVLVAAGTDTQYFGPGTRLTVL.